The clone carrying this TCR beta chain has just a few counts. Some clones are missing from TCRdb's copy, which holds only in-frame ones; the method was immunoSEQ multiplex PCR. The sample holds about 120,000 clones, 87% seen once. The sample belongs to a study of T cell responses to AZD1222 COVID-19 vaccine. Germline assignment: CDR1 SGHRS and CDR2 YFSETQ. The germline V and J ends were trimmed by 4 bases and 4 bases, with 11 bases remaining between them. The CDR3 loop spans 13 amino acids. The receptor was isolated from an adult in good health. The sample consisted of peripheral blood, taken on day 0 of AZD1222 vaccination. This chain links TRBV5-1 with TRBJ1-2; tentative D call: TRBD1 (5 bases). The CDR3 DNA is TGCGCCAGCAGCCCGGGGGAGATCTATGGCTACACCTTC. Translated, it gives CASSPGEIYGYTF.